What follows are 5 T cell receptor beta chains derived from one specimen sequenced in a study of shared clonotypes between healthy human individuals. Clones were sequenced by immunoSEQ multiplex PCR, and TCRdb holds only the in-frame ones, with some missing. The sample has around 2,000,000 clones, 85% to 95% seen once; the top ten hold about 1.8%. The naive CD8 fraction comprised CD45RO-negative cells positively selected for CCR7 and excluded terminally differentiated effector memory CD45RA+ cells. The sample consisted of naive CD8+ T cells from PBMCs. These receptors originate from a man younger than 35 in good health. Some clones in this sample may be carry-over from other donors' samples.

This chain uses TRBV27 with TRBJ1-4; D unclear. Trimming took 9 bases from V and 0 from J, leaving 11 bases between them. This CDR3 is built from 14 residues. Germline loops: CDR1 MNHEY, CDR2 SMNVEV (reference sequence). The CDR3 region is CARDDGATNEKLFF. In nucleotides, the CDR3 is TGTGCCAGGGACGACGGTGCAACTAATGAAAAACTGTTTTTT.

The V gene is TRBV27, the J gene TRBJ2-7; no definite D call. CDR3 length: 14 residues. V lost 3 bases and J 2 bases, leaving 11 bases between the germline ends. Germline CDR1 MNHEY, CDR2 SMNVEV (reference sequence). CDR3 protein: CASSLWRGTYEQYF. The CDR3 DNA is TGTGCCAGCAGTTTGTGGAGAGGAACCTACGAGCAGTACTTC.

The chain combines TRBV28 with TRBJ2-7; 7 bases match TRBD1. V was pared by 6 bases and J by 3 bases, with 8 bases of the junction left unmatched. This CDR3 region has 14 residues. Germline V gives CDR1 MDHEN, CDR2 SYDVKM. CDR3 bases: TGTGCCAGCAGCACCCTGGGACAGTACTACGAGCAGTACTTC. It yields the protein CASSTLGQYYEQYF.

With regard to this clone: This CDR3 is also generated by other DNA sequences in the sample. The chain links TRBV9 to TRBJ2-1; D gene unclear. Germline V gene lookup returns CDR1 SGDLS and CDR2 YYNGEE. The length of the CDR3 is 13 residues. Trimming took off 2 bases at V and 3 bases at J, with 6 bases between the two ends. The CDR3 here is CASSVDNYNEQFF. The CDR3 DNA sequence: TGTGCCAGCAGCGTCGACAACTACAATGAGCAGTTCTTC.

The chain combines TRBV7-2 with TRBJ1-2; no reliable D call. This CDR3 has 14 residues. CDR1 and CDR2 (germline): SGHTA, FQGNSA. The V end lost 5 bases, the J end lost 4 bases, and 14 bases lay between the germline ends. CDR3 in DNA: TGTGCCAGCAGCCCCGCGGGCGCAGCCTATGGCTACACCTTC. Translation gives CASSPAGAAYGYTF.